One and the same sample provided the 32 T cell receptor beta chains below, sequenced in a study of lymphopenia after photon versus proton radiotherapy. Some clones are missing from TCRdb's copy, which holds only in-frame ones; the method was immunoSEQ multiplex PCR. The table records 40,000 or so clones, around 86% of them present only once. Sequenced material: peripheral blood, taken from a patient treated with photon-based radiotherapy. The receptors here all came from a man aged 40-49 years with gastric cancer.

This clone has a handful of counts. The chain is built from TRBV10-3 and TRBJ1-2, with a possible D match to TRBD1 (5 bases). Trimming cost V 7 bases and J 8 bases, with 20 bases left between them. This CDR3 comprises 14 residues. Germline-derived CDR1 and CDR2 are ENHRY and SYGVKD. CDR3 loop: CAINQPDKQEGYTF. For the CDR3, the DNA is TGTGCCATCAACCAACCGGACAAGCAAGAGGGCTACACCTTC.

The V call is TRBV4-3, the J call TRBJ1-2; TRBD1 might be the D (5 bases). Germline values: CDR1 LGHNA, CDR2 YSLEER. The V and J ends lost 0 bases and 3 bases respectively, with 11 bases between them. There are 15 residues in the CDR3. The CDR3 region is CASSQDGTAYYGYTF. The CDR3 DNA reads TGCGCCAGCAGCCAAGATGGGACGGCCTACTATGGCTACACCTTC.

V and J are TRBV5-6 and TRBJ2-5; D is unclear. The germline gives CDR1 SGHDT, CDR2 YYEEEE. The CDR3 is 14 amino acids. V was cut by 1 base and J by 3 bases, with 10 bases left in between. In nucleotides, the CDR3 is TGTGCCAGCAGCTTGAGGGCTATTGAAGAGACCCAGTACTTC. As protein: CASSLRAIEETQYF. The full variable domain, in which reference TRBV5-6 and TRBJ2-5 provide the parts outside the CDR3, is DAGVTQSPTHLIKTRGQQVTLRCSPKSGHDTVSWYQQALGQGPQFIFQYYEEEERQRGNFPDRFSGHQFPNYSSELNVNALLLGDSALYLCASSLRAIEETQYFGPGTRLLVL.

V is TRBV6-6 and J is TRBJ1-1; D is perhaps TRBD1 (5 bases). V lost 2 bases to trimming and J lost 1 base, with 11 bases between them. The CDR3 is 15 residues long. CDR1 MNHNY and CDR2 SVGAGI come from the germline V gene (reference sequence). The CDR3 protein is CASSYPGTPNTEAFF. The CDR3 bases are TGTGCCAGCAGTTACCCCGGGACGCCGAACACTGAAGCTTTCTTT.

The chain couples TRBV11-2 to TRBJ1-1; D might be TRBD1 (5 bases). CDR1 is SGHAT and CDR2 is FQNNGV in the germline V gene. The ends were cut back, 0 bases at V and 9 bases at J, with 11 bases in the middle. The CDR3 is made up of 13 amino acids. CDR3 coding DNA: TGTGCCAGCAGCTTAGAAGGGACCCCTCAAGCTTTCTTT. This gives the protein CASSLEGTPQAFF.

The rearrangement joins TRBV7-3 to TRBJ2-6; TRBD1 matches 9 bases. This CDR3 region has 17 residues. The germline gives CDR1 SGHTA, CDR2 FQGTGA. The V segment lost 2 bases and the J segment 3 bases; nucleotides outside the gene matches: 5. CDR3 amino acids: CASSLGTGSFGANVLTF. The CDR3 DNA reads as TGTGCCAGCAGCTTAGGGACAGGGAGCTTTGGGGCCAACGTCCTGACTTTC.

V is TRBV19 and J is TRBJ2-3; 10 bases agree with TRBD2. The CDR3 totals 17 residues. In germline, CDR1 is LNHDA, CDR2 SQIVND (reference sequence). The J segment lost 6 bases and the V segment lost 2 bases, leaving 11 bases of the junction unmatched. CDR3 coding DNA: TGTGCCAGTAGTATAAAGGGGGCACTAGCGGGGTTGGATACGCAGTATTTT. Translated, it gives CASSIKGALAGLDTQYF.

For this clone: Other DNA sequences within the sample encode an identical CDR3. V gene TRBV7-9 combines with J gene TRBJ2-2; possibly TRBD1 for D (5 bases). Per germline, CDR1 SEHNR and CDR2 FQNEAQ (reference sequence). Trimming stripped 1 base from V and 2 bases from J, with 8 bases between. This CDR3 has 15 amino acids. CDR3 DNA: TGTGCCAGCAGCTTAGGGCAGGGTAACACCGGGGAGCTGTTTTTT. It is translated as CASSLGQGNTGELFF.

V usage is TRBV18 and J usage is TRBJ1-3, with a possible D match to TRBD1 (5 bases). The germline gives CDR1 KGHSH, CDR2 LQKENI. The CDR3 runs 15 residues. The V and J ends lost 3 bases and 0 bases respectively, with 9 bases between them. The CDR3 protein is CASSPPGNSGNTIYF. The CDR3 bases are TGTGCCAGCTCACCGCCAGGGAACTCTGGAAACACCATATATTTT.

The V gene is TRBV11-1, the J gene TRBJ2-4; 7 bases are shared with TRBD1. The CDR3 loop spans 13 amino acids. Per germline, CDR1 SGHAT and CDR2 FQDESV (reference sequence). The trim removed 6 bases at V and 6 bases at J, leaving 5 bases unmatched. The CDR3 DNA reads as TGTGCCAGCAGTCCAGGGACAGTAAACATTCAGTACTTC. Its protein product is CASSPGTVNIQYF.

The J gene is TRBJ1-5, the V gene TRBV29-1; D might be TRBD1 (5 bases). CDR1 is SQVTM and CDR2 is ANQGSEA in the germline V gene. The CDR3 length is 13 residues. V shed 6 bases and J shed 3 bases, with 12 bases lying between them. The CDR3 region has the DNA TGCAGCGTCGCCGGGACGGTCAATCAGCCCCAGCATTTT. Its protein is CSVAGTVNQPQHF.

This chain uses TRBV30 with TRBJ2-7; D might be TRBD2 (6 bases). Germline lookup yields CDR1 GTSNPN and CDR2 SVGIG (reference sequence). V was shortened by 1 base and J by 6 bases, with 16 bases between the two germline ends. The length of the CDR3 is 14 residues. Here the CDR3 DNA reads TGTGCCTGGAGTGGGAGGGCAAGGGGAGGCGAGCAGTACTTC. Its protein product is CAWSGRARGGEQYF.

This clone showed up just once. The V call is TRBV14, the J call TRBJ2-3, with D perhaps being TRBD1 or TRBD2 (6 bases each). The CDR3 runs 17 residues. Per germline, CDR1 SGHDN and CDR2 FVKESK. V was cut by 6 bases and J by 3 bases, with 22 bases left in between. CDR3 protein: CASSARWGERGTDTQYF. CDR3 DNA sequence: TGTGCCAGCAGTGCCCGATGGGGGGAAAGGGGGACAGATACGCAGTATTTT.

This chain links TRBV28 with TRBJ2-2; 8 bases agree with TRBD1. V dropped 4 bases and J dropped 7; count of bases not matched to a gene: 5. The CDR3 runs to 14 residues. Germline V gene sequence: CDR1 MDHEN, CDR2 SYDVKM. CDR3 DNA: TGTGCCAGCAGTTCGCCAGGGGGCAGCGGGGAGCTGTTTTTT. Residues: CASSSPGGSGELFF.

The chain combines TRBV5-1 with TRBJ2-1; D gene unclear. The CDR3 sequence is 13 residues long. Germline V gene data show CDR1 as SGHRS and CDR2 as YFSETQ. Trimming pared 0 bases from V and 8 bases from J, leaving 9 bases between. CDR3: CASSLEVFDEQFF. The CDR3 DNA reads as TGCGCCAGCAGCTTGGAGGTTTTCGATGAGCAGTTCTTC.

V gene TRBV4-1 combines with J gene TRBJ1-2; D possibly corresponds to TRBD1 (5 bases). Germline CDR1 reads MGHRA; CDR2 reads YSYEKL. Trimming left V 0 bases short and J 4 bases short, with 12 bases between. The CDR3 runs 15 residues. DNA for the CDR3: TGCGCCAGCAGCCAAGATCGGGGGGTGGGCTATGGCTACACCTTC. Translating gives CASSQDRGVGYGYTF.

The V and J genes are TRBV18 and TRBJ2-2, with 7 bases aligning to TRBD1. CDR3 size: 15 residues. After removal of 6 bases from V and 0 bases from J, the junction contained 4 bases not matched to a gene. Germline lookup yields CDR1 KGHSH and CDR2 LQKENI. The CDR3 protein is CASSWTGSNTGELFF. Written as DNA, the CDR3 is TGTGCCAGCTCGTGGACAGGATCGAACACCGGGGAGCTGTTTTTT.

The V gene is TRBV5-6, the J gene TRBJ1-5, with TRBD1 matching over 7 bases. This CDR3 spans 14 amino acids. Germline CDR1 SGHDT, CDR2 YYEEEE. Trimming cost V 4 bases and J 4 bases; bases outside gene matches: 5. Here the CDR3 reads CASSAGQKNQPQHF. CDR3 nucleotide sequence: TGTGCCAGCAGCGCGGGACAGAAAAATCAGCCCCAGCATTTT.

This clone appeared once. The chain is built from TRBV23-1 and TRBJ1-2, with 7 nucleotides matching TRBD1. TRBV23-1 is sorted into the ORF group, with uncertain function. V lost 0 bases to trimming and J lost 3 bases; unmatched junction nucleotides: 10. The CDR3 spans 17 residues. The CDR3 DNA follows: TGCGCCAGCAGTCAATCTCCCCTCCGACAGGGTGACTATGGCTACACCTTC. As protein: CASSQSPLRQGDYGYTF.

The chain couples TRBV9 to TRBJ2-2; D gene ambiguous. The CDR3 length is 14 residues. Germline V gene sequence: CDR1 SGDLS, CDR2 YYNGEE. V lost 0 bases and J lost 8, with 11 bases in between. CDR3 in amino acids: CASSVVTSDGELFF. CDR3 nucleotide sequence: TGTGCCAGCAGCGTAGTAACGTCGGATGGGGAGCTGTTTTTT.

A remark on this clone: An end of the junction differs from the germline gene, which may be a read error. The V gene is TRBV15, the J gene TRBJ1-2, with D possibly matching TRBD1 (6 bases). Germline-derived CDR1 and CDR2 are LNHNV and YYDKDF (reference sequence). The CDR3 runs 12 residues. The CDR3 loop reads CATSRDMGTLSF. For the CDR3, the DNA is TGTGCCACCAGCAGAGATATGGGGACACTCTCCTTC.

V and J are TRBV9 and TRBJ2-3; D call uncertain. Germline V gene data show CDR1 as SGDLS and CDR2 as YYNGEE. The CDR3 loop spans 16 amino acids. V was pared by 3 bases and J by 5 bases, with 19 bases between. The CDR3 spells CASSDRRLAPLDTQYF. CDR3 sequence (DNA): TGTGCCAGCAGCGACCGACGACTGGCGCCGTTAGATACGCAGTATTTT.

Only a few counts were recorded for this clone. The chain is built from TRBV28 and TRBJ2-4; D unclear. The CDR3 length is 13 residues. CDR1 is MDHEN, CDR2 SYDVKM, per germline. V gave up 5 bases and J gave up 7 bases, with 12 bases separating them. The CDR3 here is CASSPATGNIQYF. In DNA form, the CDR3 reads TGTGCCAGCAGTCCAGCAACCGGGAACATTCAGTACTTC.

The chain combines TRBV11-2 with TRBJ2-2; D might be TRBD1 (6 bases). The ends were cut back, 3 bases at V and 3 bases at J, with 8 bases in the middle. Germline CDR1 SGHAT, CDR2 FQNNGV. This CDR3 is built from 14 residues. Here the CDR3 DNA reads TGTGCCAGCAGCTTGGGACAACACACCGGGGAGCTGTTTTTT. It encodes CASSLGQHTGELFF. Looking up the rest from reference TRBV11-2 and TRBJ2-2 gives the full variable domain: EAGVAQSPRYKIIEKRQSVAFWCNPISGHATLYWYQQILGQGPKLLIQFQNNGVVDDSQLPKDRFSAERLKGVDSTLKIQPAKLEDSAVYLCASSLGQHTGELFFGEGSRLTVL.

V and J are TRBV6-4 and TRBJ2-2; tentative D call: TRBD1 (6 bases). The CDR3 runs 14 residues. V lost 6 bases to trimming and J lost 2 bases, with 10 bases between them. Germline CDR1 and CDR2: MRHNA and SNTAGT. The CDR3 loop is CASSRTVNTGELFF. DNA of the CDR3: TGTGCCAGCAGCCGGACAGTCAACACCGGGGAGCTGTTTTTT.

The chain couples TRBV7-6 to TRBJ2-7; D is undetermined. Germline V gene sequence: CDR1 SGHVS, CDR2 FNYEAQ. The CDR3 contains 15 residues. Trimming shortened V by 1 base and J by 4 bases, and 14 bases separated the two germline ends. This CDR3 reads CASSLGHSVGYEQYF. As DNA, the CDR3 is TGTGCCAGCAGCTTAGGGCATTCCGTTGGGTACGAGCAGTACTTC.

The V call is TRBV5-1, the J call TRBJ2-3; weak D call: TRBD1 (5 bases). The V gene lost 4 bases and the J gene lost 1 base, with 13 bases spanning the gap. The CDR3 runs to 15 residues. In germline, CDR1 is SGHRS, CDR2 YFSETQ. The DNA of the CDR3 is TGCGCCAGCAGCCGCGACAGTCAGGGCACAGATACGCAGTATTTT. Residues: CASSRDSQGTDTQYF.

The V and J genes are TRBV9 and TRBJ2-6, with 7 bases lining up with TRBD1. This CDR3 is 18 amino acids long. Germline CDR1 and CDR2: SGDLS and YYNGEE. The V gene end was trimmed by 4 bases and the J gene end by 1 base; junction bases not matched to a gene: 11. CDR3: CASSYTGTAFSGANVLTF. CDR3 DNA sequence: TGTGCCAGCAGCTACACCGGGACAGCTTTTTCTGGGGCCAACGTCCTGACTTTC. Complete variable domain (other parts from reference TRBV9 and TRBJ2-6): DSGVTQTPKHLITATGQRVTLRCSPRSGDLSVYWYQQSLDQGLQFLIQYYNGEERAKGNILERFSAQQFPDLHSELNLSSLELGDSALYFCASSYTGTAFSGANVLTFGAGSRLTVL.

This clone was picked up one time. The genes are TRBV5-1 and TRBJ1-4, with 9 bases lining up with TRBD1. Germline CDR1 and CDR2: SGHRS and YFSETQ. CDR3 length: 17 amino acids. After removal of 0 bases from V and 2 bases from J, the junction contained 5 bases not matched to a gene. Here the CDR3 reads CASSLAGQGWTNEKLFF. DNA of the CDR3: TGCGCCAGCAGCTTGGCGGGACAGGGTTGGACTAATGAAAAACTGTTTTTT.

V usage is TRBV29-1 and J usage is TRBJ2-7; D is perhaps TRBD1 or TRBD2 (6 bases each). The CDR3 is made up of 13 amino acids. Trimming took 2 bases from V and 2 from J, leaving 10 bases between them. Per germline, CDR1 SQVTM and CDR2 ANQGSEA. The CDR3 loop reads CSVETGGPYEQYF. CDR3 coding DNA: TGCAGCGTTGAAACTGGGGGGCCCTACGAGCAGTACTTC.

CDR3 DNA sequence: TGTGCCAGCAGCGTAGGTGAGTGGGGGGACCACCAATTGTTCTTC. As protein: CASSVGEWGDHQLFF. This rearrangement joins TRBV9 to TRBJ2-1, with D perhaps matching TRBD2 (6 bases). The V gene's germline CDR1 is SGDLS and CDR2 YYNGEE. The CDR3 sequence is 15 residues long. Trimming stripped 0 bases from V and 15 bases from J, with 22 bases between.

This clone was found a few times. V is TRBV21-1 and J is TRBJ1-2; the listed D gene, TRBD1, was not tested against the DNA. TRBV21-1 is shown as a pseudogene. The CDR3 runs to 15 residues. The DNA of the CDR3 is TGTGCCAGCAGCAAAGATAAAGAACAGGGGTATGGCTACACCTTC. As protein: CASSKDKEQGYGYTF.